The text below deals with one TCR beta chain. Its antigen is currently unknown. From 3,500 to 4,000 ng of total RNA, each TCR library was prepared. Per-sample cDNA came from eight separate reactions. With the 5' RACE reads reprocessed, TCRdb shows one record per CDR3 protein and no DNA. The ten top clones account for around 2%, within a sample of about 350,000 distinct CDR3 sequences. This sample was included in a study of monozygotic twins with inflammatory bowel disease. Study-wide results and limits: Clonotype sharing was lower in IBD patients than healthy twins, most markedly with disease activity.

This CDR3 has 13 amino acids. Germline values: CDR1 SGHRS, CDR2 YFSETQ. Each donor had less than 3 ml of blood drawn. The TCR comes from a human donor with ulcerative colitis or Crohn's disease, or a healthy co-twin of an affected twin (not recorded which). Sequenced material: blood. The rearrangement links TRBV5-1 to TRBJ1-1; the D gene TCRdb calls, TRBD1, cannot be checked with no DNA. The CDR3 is CASSLEGLTEAFF.